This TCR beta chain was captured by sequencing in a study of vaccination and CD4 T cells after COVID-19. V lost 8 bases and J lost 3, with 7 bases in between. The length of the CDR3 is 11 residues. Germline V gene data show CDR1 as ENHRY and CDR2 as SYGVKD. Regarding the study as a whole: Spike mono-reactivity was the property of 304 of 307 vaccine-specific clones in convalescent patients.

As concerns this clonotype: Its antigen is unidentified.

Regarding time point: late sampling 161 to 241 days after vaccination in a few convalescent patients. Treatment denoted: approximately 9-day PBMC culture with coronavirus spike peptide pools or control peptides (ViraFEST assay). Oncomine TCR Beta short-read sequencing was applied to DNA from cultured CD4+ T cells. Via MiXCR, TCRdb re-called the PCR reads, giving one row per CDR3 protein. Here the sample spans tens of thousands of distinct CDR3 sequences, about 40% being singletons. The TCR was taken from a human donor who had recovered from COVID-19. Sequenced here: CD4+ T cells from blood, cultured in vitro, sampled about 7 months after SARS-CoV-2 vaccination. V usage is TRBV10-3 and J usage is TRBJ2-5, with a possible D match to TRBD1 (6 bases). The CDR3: CAIGQKETQYF. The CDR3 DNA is TGTGCCATCGGACAGAAAGAGACCCAGTACTTC.